These 4 T cell receptor beta chains originate from one sample sequenced in a study of shared clonotypes between healthy human individuals. Clones were sequenced by immunoSEQ multiplex PCR, and TCRdb holds only the in-frame ones, with some missing. The sample lists some 240,000 clones, over 60% occurring once. The sample consisted of memory CD4+ T cells sorted from blood. Noted subset: CD45RA-negative fraction. All receptors derive from a man in his thirties or forties in good health.

The chain joins TRBV6-6 to TRBJ2-7; D gene ambiguous. Germline assignment: CDR1 MNHNY and CDR2 SVGAGI (reference sequence). Between the trimmed V and J ends, which lost 5 bases and 3 bases, there was a span of 17 bases. The CDR3 loop spans 15 amino acids. CDR3 DNA: TGTGCCAGCAGTCCCATCCCTATTGCTATCTACGAGCAGTACTTC. Its translation: CASSPIPIAIYEQYF.

The rearrangement links TRBV29-1 to TRBJ2-3; D gene unclear. The CDR3 consists of 12 residues. V was clipped by 1 base and J by 1 base, with 3 bases between them. Germline assignment: CDR1 SQVTM and CDR2 ANQGSEA. CDR3 loop: CSVEGGTDTQYF. DNA for the CDR3: TGCAGCGTTGAAGGGGGCACAGATACGCAGTATTTT.

The chain is built from TRBV6-1 and TRBJ1-1; D is ambiguous. CDR3 length: 15 amino acids. Germline V gives CDR1 MNHNS, CDR2 SASEGT. The ends were cut back, 0 bases at V and 4 bases at J, with 12 bases in the middle. CDR3 nucleotides: TGTGCCAGCAGTGAAGCAGGCGGAACTGGCACTGAAGCTTTCTTT. Its protein is CASSEAGGTGTEAFF.

This clone was seen only a few times. The chain links TRBV7-2 to TRBJ2-5; no definite D call. V was clipped by 6 bases and J by 4 bases, with 9 bases between them. This CDR3 is built from 12 residues. Germline V CDR1 and CDR2: SGHTA, FQGNSA. CDR3 sequence reads: CASSPNRETQYF. The CDR3 coding sequence is TGTGCCAGCAGTCCCAACCGAGAGACCCAGTACTTC.